The clone carrying this TCR beta chain showed up just a few times. Using immunoSEQ multiplex PCR, the repertoire was profiled, and TCRdb retains in-frame clones only, with some absent. This table holds some 41,000 clones, approximately 81% found once. These data belong to a study of blood T cell repertoires in COVID-19. Deletions cut 6 bases from V and 3 bases from J, with 12 bases between. Germline-derived CDR1 and CDR2 are MNHEY and SVGAGI. This CDR3 spans 14 amino acids. The chain carries TRBV6-5 and TRBJ1-5; TRBD1 is a possible D gene (5 bases). The sample comprised peripheral blood. This clonotype was sampled from a woman aged 70-85 years with acute or convalescent COVID-19. The CDR3 sequence: CASSRDRINQPQHF. CDR3 DNA sequence: TGTGCCAGCAGCCGAGACAGAATCAATCAGCCCCAGCATTTT.